This T cell receptor (beta chain) was documented in a study of shared clonotypes between healthy human individuals. The data were produced by immunoSEQ multiplex PCR, yet TCRdb's version contains in-frame clones alone and is incomplete. The data hold 550,000 to 750,000 clones, with roughly 95% observed a single time. Trimming removed 7 bases from V and 4 bases from J; junction bases left unmatched: 8. Germline V CDR1 and CDR2: SGHRS, YFSETQ. The length of the CDR3 is 14 residues. Naive CD8 cells, CD45RO-negative and positively selected for CCR7, excluded terminally differentiated effector memory CD45RA+ cells.

The TCR was taken from a woman between 25 and 40 years old in good health. V is TRBV5-1 and J is TRBJ2-7; 10 bases are shared with TRBD1. Material for sequencing was naive CD8+ T cells sorted from blood. The CDR3: CASGAGTGEYEQYF. The CDR3 nucleotides are TGCGCCAGCGGAGCCGGGACAGGGGAATACGAGCAGTACTTC.